This is a list of T cell receptor beta chains from one sample in a study of T cell responses to AZD1222 COVID-19 vaccine. Repertoires were generated with immunoSEQ multiplex PCR, while TCRdb's copy carries only in-frame clones and drops some. The sample has tens of thousands of clones; 88% are singletons. Sequencing used peripheral blood, obtained on day 0 of AZD1222 vaccination. The receptors shown here come from an adult in good health. Each CDR3 is given with its conserved first and last residue. The order of the fields is clone size, D gene, V gene, J gene, CDR3 protein, CDR3 DNA. The D gene is left open where the match is weak. Some rows mark clone size as missing; the rest say once, few, many or name a class of expanded clone.

>NA|NA|TRBV4-1|TRBJ1-4
CASRNPGASNEKLFF
TGCGCCAGCAGGAATCCAGGGGCTTCTAATGAAAAACTGTTTTTT
>NA|TRBD1|TRBV28|TRBJ1-5
CASISGGSNQPQHF
TGTGCCAGCATTTCAGGGGGCAGCAATCAGCCCCAGCATTTT
>NA|TRBD1|TRBV6-2/TRBV6-3|TRBJ1-2
CASSDLGTGDGYTF
TGTGCCAGCAGTGACCTCGGGACAGGGGATGGCTACACCTTC
>NA|NA|TRBV5-4|TRBJ2-3
CASSRLGGSTDTQYF
TGTGCCAGCAGCCGTCTAGGGGGGAGCACAGATACGCAGTATTTT
>few|NA|TRBV7-6|TRBJ2-3
CASSVARDTQYF
TGTGCCAGCAGCGTGGCTCGGGATACGCAGTATTTT
>NA|TRBD1|TRBV4-1|TRBJ1-5
CASSQGQGWDNQPQHF
TGCGCCAGCAGCCAAGGACAGGGATGGGACAATCAGCCCCAGCATTTT
>NA|NA|TRBV7-3|TRBJ1-4
CASSLPNRATFEKLFF
TGTGCCAGCAGCTTACCCAACAGGGCGACCTTTGAAAAACTGTTTTTT
>NA|NA|TRBV9|TRBJ1-4
CASSPRGGTNEKLFF
TGTGCCAGCAGCCCGAGGGGGGGAACTAATGAAAAACTGTTTTTT
>many|NA|TRBV19|TRBJ2-3
CASTRYASSTDTQYF
TGTGCCAGTACCCGCTACGCCTCTAGCACAGATACGCAGTATTTT
>NA|NA|TRBV28|TRBJ2-4
CASREPDRAKNIQYF
TGTGCCAGCAGAGAACCTGATCGGGCCAAAAACATTCAGTACTTC
>NA|TRBD1|TRBV19|TRBJ1-2
CASSIGTGNGYTF
TGTGCCAGTAGTATTGGGACAGGGAATGGCTACACCTTC
>NA|NA|TRBV5-6|TRBJ1-1
CASSSGTVMNTEAFF
TGTGCCAGCAGCTCCGGGACGGTAATGAACACTGAAGCTTTCTTT
>NA|NA|TRBV6-1|TRBJ2-1
CASTSSYNEQFF
TGTGCCAGCACGAGCTCCTACAATGAGCAGTTCTTC
>few|TRBD1|TRBV29-1|TRBJ2-7
CSVSGQGNEQYF
TGCAGCGTTTCGGGACAGGGAAACGAGCAGTACTTC
>NA|NA|TRBV9|TRBJ1-5
CASSASGTPNQPQHF
TGTGCCAGCAGCGCATCCGGGACACCCAATCAGCCCCAGCATTTT
>NA|NA|TRBV11-2|TRBJ1-4
CASSLRGGNEKLFF
TGTGCCAGCAGCTTACGAGGGGGTAATGAAAAACTGTTTTTT
>few|TRBD2|TRBV6-2/TRBV6-3|TRBJ2-5
CASSFAGGQETQYF
TGTGCCAGCAGTTTTGCGGGAGGGCAAGAGACCCAGTACTTC